This entry lists 23 T cell receptor beta chains sequenced from one sample in a study of shared clonotypes between healthy human individuals. Data came from immunoSEQ multiplex PCR; TCRdb stores just in-frame clones and leaves some out. The sample includes around 700,000 clones, around 73% seen only once; the top ten take 1.5% to 2%. The source material was memory CD4+ T cells sorted from blood. Subset given: CD45RA-negative fraction. These receptors were obtained from a woman in her twenties or thirties in good health.

V gene TRBV10-1 combines with J gene TRBJ2-2; 12 bases are shared with TRBD2. This CDR3 comprises 14 residues. J was trimmed by 7 bases and V by 7 bases; bases with no gene match: 4. The germline CDR1 and CDR2 sequences are WNHNN and SYGVQD (reference sequence). Written as DNA, the CDR3 is TGCGCCAGCACTAGCGGGAGGGCCGTCGGGGAGCTGTTTTTT. Translated, it gives CASTSGRAVGELFF.

The chain joins TRBV7-9 to TRBJ1-1; D remains unclear. The germline V gene has CDR1 SEHNR and CDR2 FQNEAQ (reference sequence). The V end was cut by 2 bases, the J end by 1 base, with 8 bases between. There are 14 residues in the CDR3. Here the CDR3 reads CASSLKGENTEAFF. CDR3 DNA sequence: TGTGCCAGCAGCTTAAAGGGAGAGAACACTGAAGCTTTCTTT.

The CDR3 is CASSPGTGAVEQYF. Here the CDR3 DNA reads TGCGCCAGCAGCCCCGGGACAGGGGCAGTCGAGCAGTACTTC. The chain couples TRBV5-1 to TRBJ2-7, with TRBD1 matching over 10 bases. Trimming cost V 4 bases and J 6 bases; bases outside gene matches: 7. Germline V CDR1 and CDR2: SGHRS, YFSETQ. This CDR3 has 14 amino acids.

J is TRBJ2-7 and V is TRBV4-2; D is ambiguous. From germline, CDR1 is LGHNA and CDR2 YNFKEQ. The CDR3 is 13 amino acids. V gave up 1 base and J gave up 13 bases, with 17 bases separating them. The DNA of the CDR3 is TGTGCCAGCAGCCAAGCTGACCTCGATCGAAGATACTTC. Translation gives CASSQADLDRRYF.

V usage is TRBV7-3 and J usage is TRBJ1-1; TRBD1 might be the D (5 bases). CDR3 size: 15 residues. Germline V gene lookup returns CDR1 SGHTA and CDR2 FQGTGA. Trimming removed 4 bases at V and 3 bases at J, with 15 bases between. CDR3 nucleotide sequence: TGTGCCAGCAGCTCTTCCTTATTAGGGGACACTGAAGCTTTCTTT. Encoded protein: CASSSSLLGDTEAFF.

This clone was seen more than once but under ten times. The gene calls are TRBV14 and TRBJ2-7; 13 bases are shared with TRBD2. V dropped 4 bases and J dropped 3; count of bases not matched to a gene: 3. Germline CDR1 is SGHDN and CDR2 is FVKESK. This CDR3 is 15 amino acids long. In DNA, the CDR3 is TGTGCCAGCAGCCGAGGACTAGCGGGAGACTACGAGCAGTACTTC. It is translated as CASSRGLAGDYEQYF.

Concerning this clone: Other DNA sequences in this specimen translate into the identical CDR3. The chain carries TRBV28 and TRBJ1-3, with D perhaps matching TRBD1 (5 bases). V was shortened by 8 bases and J by 2 bases, with 10 bases between the two germline ends. The CDR3 length is 13 residues. Germline V gives CDR1 MDHEN, CDR2 SYDVKM. The CDR3 region is CASSSGTGNTIYF. CDR3 nucleotide sequence: TGTGCCAGCTCGTCAGGGACTGGAAACACCATATATTTT.

This clone was seen just once. The chain employs TRBV6-1 and TRBJ1-2, with a tentative D call TRBD1 (6 bases). CDR1 and CDR2 from the germline V gene are MNHNS and SASEGT. Trimming took 6 bases from V and 7 from J, leaving 18 bases between them. CDR3 size: 14 residues. CDR3 region: CASSAGAARFGYTF. DNA of the CDR3: TGTGCCAGCAGCGCAGGGGCAGCTAGGTTTGGCTACACCTTC.

The chain is built from TRBV5-4 and TRBJ2-3; a possible D gene is TRBD2 (6 bases). Looked up from germline, CDR1 is SGHNT and CDR2 is YYREEE (reference sequence). V lost 4 bases and J lost 0, with 15 bases in between. The CDR3 sequence is 16 residues long. For the CDR3, the DNA is TGTGCCAGCAGCCCGCCCGCAGGGAGGAGCACAGATACGCAGTATTTT. It specifies CASSPPAGRSTDTQYF.

The CDR3 region has the DNA TGTGCCAGCTCTACTTACAGGGGCGGAACGCAGTATTTT. Translating gives CASSTYRGGTQYF. The V and J genes are TRBV27 and TRBJ2-3, with 7 nucleotides matching TRBD1. Germline CDR1 is MNHEY and CDR2 is SMNVEV (reference sequence). The CDR3 contains 13 residues. J lost 9 bases, V lost 8 bases, and 11 bases had no gene match.

The genes are TRBV6-5 and TRBJ2-3, with D unresolved. This CDR3 is built from 11 residues. Trimming stripped 6 bases from V and 3 bases from J, with 4 bases between. From germline, CDR1 is MNHEY and CDR2 SVGAGI. CDR3 protein: CASRGTDTQYF. Written as DNA, the CDR3 is TGTGCCAGCAGGGGGACAGATACGCAGTATTTT.

V is TRBV19 and J is TRBJ1-2; 7 bases fit TRBD1. The germline V gene has CDR1 LNHDA and CDR2 SQIVND (reference sequence). The trim removed 6 bases at V and 9 bases at J, leaving 10 bases unmatched. The CDR3 sequence is 13 residues long. DNA for the CDR3: TGTGCCAGTAGCGCGGGACAGCGGATGAGCTACACCTTC. Its protein is CASSAGQRMSYTF.

The J gene is TRBJ2-4, the V gene TRBV5-8; D remains unclear. The CDR3 is made up of 15 amino acids. Germline CDR1 and CDR2: SGHTS and YDEGEE. V lost 0 bases to trimming and J lost 5 bases, with 12 bases between them. CDR3 nucleotides: TGTGCCAGCAGCTTGGTCCGGGTTCGGGAAAACATTCAGTACTTC. This sequence encodes CASSLVRVRENIQYF. Using reference TRBV5-8 and TRBJ2-4 for the parts outside the CDR3, the full variable domain is EAGVTQSPTHLIKTRGQQATLRCSPISGHTSVYWYQQALGLGLQFLLWYDEGEERNRGNFPPRFSGRQFPNYSSELNVNALELEDSALYLCASSLVRVRENIQYFGAGTRLSVL.

The rearrangement uses TRBV19 and TRBJ1-5, with unresolved D. Germline V gene lookup returns CDR1 LNHDA and CDR2 SQIVND (reference sequence). The CDR3 runs to 16 residues. Trimming stripped 6 bases from V and 7 bases from J, with 22 bases between. The CDR3 DNA reads TGTGCCAGTAGGTTGGGTCGGGAGGTCGCGGGCCAGCCCCAGCATTTT. This translates into CASRLGREVAGQPQHF.

V and J are TRBV27 and TRBJ1-3; TRBD1 agrees at 7 bases. V gave up 9 bases and J gave up 3 bases; unmatched junction bases: 5. Per the germline V gene, CDR1 is MNHEY and CDR2 is SMNVEV (reference sequence). CDR3 size: 13 residues. CDR3 nucleotides: TGTGCCAGTAGGACAGGCCGTGGAAACACCATATATTTT. Residues: CASRTGRGNTIYF.

Concerning this clone itself: Other DNA sequences within the sample encode an identical CDR3. This sequence joins TRBV5-1 and TRBJ2-5; D remains unclear. Germline V gene data show CDR1 as SGHRS and CDR2 as YFSETQ. The length of the CDR3 is 12 residues. The V gene lost 2 bases and the J gene lost 2 bases, with 4 bases spanning the gap. The chain's CDR3 is CASSFSQETQYF. As DNA, the CDR3 is TGCGCCAGCAGCTTCTCTCAAGAGACCCAGTACTTC.

This rearrangement joins TRBV7-9 to TRBJ1-1; D may be TRBD1 (5 bases). This CDR3 has 14 residues. With 5 bases removed from V and 1 base from J, the gap between germline ends came to 11 bases. Germline CDR1 is SEHNR and CDR2 is FQNEAQ (reference sequence). For the CDR3, the DNA is TGTGCCAGCAGCCTACGACAGTCGAACACTGAAGCTTTCTTT. This translates into CASSLRQSNTEAFF.

Regarding this clone: The sample holds other DNA sequences that translate to the same CDR3. J is TRBJ2-1 and V is TRBV18; 7 bases are shared with TRBD2. The CDR3 sequence is 12 residues long. In germline, CDR1 is KGHSH, CDR2 LQKENI. With 2 bases clipped from V and 10 bases from J, the junction kept 2 bases outside the gene matches. CDR3 nucleotide sequence: TGTGCCAGCTCACCAGGGGGGGACGAGCAGTTCTTC. Residues: CASSPGGDEQFF.

This clone was seen just once. The rearrangement uses TRBV28 and TRBJ2-7, with D unresolved. V lost 3 bases and J 0 bases, leaving 9 bases between the germline ends. The CDR3 sequence is 14 residues long. Germline V CDR1 and CDR2: MDHEN, SYDVKM. CDR3 DNA: TGTGCCAGCAGTTTCCAGTATACCTCCTACGAGCAGTACTTC. Protein: CASSFQYTSYEQYF. The full variable domain, with the rest looked up from reference TRBV28 and TRBJ2-7, is DVKVTQSSRYLVKRTGEKVFLECVQDMDHENMFWYRQDPGLGLRLIYFSYDVKMKEKGDIPEGYSVSREKKERFSLILESASTNQTSMYLCASSFQYTSYEQYFGPGTRLTVT.

The gene calls are TRBV4-1 and TRBJ1-1; D remains unclear. In germline, CDR1 is MGHRA, CDR2 YSYEKL. The CDR3 runs to 12 residues. The V end lost 4 bases, the J end lost 7 bases, and 10 bases lay between the germline ends. The CDR3 DNA reads as TGCGCCAGCAGCCGTGGAACTTATGAAGCTTTCTTT. It codes for CASSRGTYEAFF.

The chain couples TRBV30 to TRBJ1-3; D is unclear. The germline CDR1 and CDR2 sequences are GTSNPN and SVGIG (reference sequence). Trimming cost V 3 bases and J 1 base, with 10 bases left between them. CDR3 size: 14 residues. For the CDR3, the DNA is TGTGCCTGGAGGGAAATGAGTTCTGGAAACACCATATATTTT. Residues: CAWREMSSGNTIYF.

The chain uses TRBV9 and TRBJ1-5; tentatively, D is TRBD1 (5 bases). CDR1 is SGDLS and CDR2 is YYNGEE in the germline V gene. The CDR3 totals 15 residues. The V end was cut by 0 bases, the J end by 4 bases, with 11 bases between. The CDR3 reads CASSVDPTANQPQHF. CDR3 nucleotides: TGTGCCAGCAGCGTAGACCCGACAGCGAATCAGCCCCAGCATTTT.

The genes are TRBV28 and TRBJ1-5, with a weak D call TRBD1 (6 bases). Trimming cost V 6 bases and J 3 bases, with 15 bases left between them. Germline loops: CDR1 MDHEN, CDR2 SYDVKM. The CDR3 sequence is 15 residues long. This chain's CDR3 is CASRTGQKNNQPQHF. The CDR3 DNA follows: TGTGCCAGCAGGACGGGACAAAAGAACAATCAGCCCCAGCATTTT.